A single sample gave rise to the 9 T cell receptor beta chains below, sequenced in a study of post-analysis software for immune sequencing data. Overall study findings and caveats: Controls showed lower frequencies than patients for five TRBV segments, and TRBV5-6, TRBV5-1 and TRBV20-1 were among these.

Prepared TCR beta cDNA libraries contained unique molecular identifiers. TCRdb reprocessed the PCR reads with MiXCR, giving one entry per CDR3 protein. The sample holds about 400,000 distinct CDR3 sequences, approximately 33% seen once. These receptors are not linked to any known antigen. Sequenced sample: blood. The receptors shown here come from a girl aged 10-17 years with multiple sclerosis.

The gene calls are TRBV12-3 or TRBV12-4 and TRBJ1-3, with 8 positions matching TRBD1. The CDR3 consists of 17 residues. The V and J ends lost 5 bases and 0 bases, in that order; junction bases with no gene match: 9. CDR3 nucleotide sequence: TGTGCCAGCAGTCCAACCGGGACAGGACACTCTGGAAACACCATATATTTT. Protein: CASSPTGTGHSGNTIYF.

The chain uses TRBV19 and TRBJ1-5; 7 bases line up with TRBD1. The germline CDR1 and CDR2 sequences are LNHDA and SQIVND (reference sequence). The trim removed 9 bases at V and 3 bases at J, leaving 8 bases unmatched. The CDR3 contains 14 residues. CDR3 protein: CASMLTGLNQPQHF. The CDR3 nucleotides are TGTGCCAGCATGCTGACAGGGCTCAATCAGCCCCAGCATTTT.

The chain combines TRBV10-3 with TRBJ2-5; D not certain. The ends were cut back, 3 bases at V and 1 base at J, with 9 bases in the middle. CDR3 length equals 14 residues. Per germline, CDR1 ENHRY and CDR2 SYGVKD. The CDR3 region has the DNA TGTGCCATCAGTGATGGGCCACTCCAAGAGACCCAGTACTTC. It codes for CAISDGPLQETQYF.

This clonotype was recorded a few times. The chain is built from TRBV29-1 and TRBJ1-1, with 10 bases identical to TRBD1. J gave up 1 base and V 4 bases, and 3 bases lay outside the gene matches. The CDR3 runs 14 residues. Looked up from germline, CDR1 is SQVTM and CDR2 is ANQGSEA. CDR3 sequence reads: CSVGDRGANTEAFF. The CDR3 DNA reads as TGCAGCGTTGGGGACAGGGGCGCGAACACTGAAGCTTTCTTT.

The genes are TRBV14 and TRBJ2-1, with D perhaps TRBD2 (6 bases). Germline lookup yields CDR1 SGHDN and CDR2 FVKESK. This CDR3 is 15 amino acids long. V lost 8 bases to trimming and J lost 6 bases, with 20 bases between them. Here the CDR3 reads CASQKTGVTLNEQFF. The CDR3 bases are TGTGCCAGCCAGAAAACGGGAGTAACCCTCAATGAGCAGTTCTTC.

The chain joins TRBV25-1 to TRBJ1-1, with a possible D match to TRBD1 (6 bases). The germline V gene encodes CDR1 MGHDK and CDR2 SYGVNS. This CDR3 is 18 amino acids long. The germline V and J ends were trimmed by 4 bases and 0 bases, with 21 bases remaining between them. In DNA, the CDR3 is TGTGCCAGCAGTGCCCGAGGCAGGGGTGCGTTCATGAACACTGAAGCTTTCTTT. This encodes CASSARGRGAFMNTEAFF.

This chain links TRBV7-9 with TRBJ2-7, with D possibly being TRBD1 or TRBD2 (5 bases each). CDR3 length: 15 residues. Germline assignment: CDR1 SEHNR and CDR2 FQNEAQ (reference sequence). The V end lost 6 bases, the J end lost 0 bases, and 15 bases lay between the germline ends. The CDR3 bases are TGTGCCAGCAGACTAGAAGGGGCCAGCTCCTACGAGCAGTACTTC. Translating it yields CASRLEGASSYEQYF.

This clonotype has only a few counts. A junction end diverges from the germline sequence, so it may reflect a read error. This chain joins TRBV6-5 and TRBJ2-4; TRBD1 aligns across 7 bases. Germline V gene data show CDR1 as MNHEY and CDR2 as SVGAGI. This CDR3 has 13 residues. CDR3 bases: TGTGCCGGCAGGGACAGCAAAGGGGACATTCAGTACTTC. Translation: CAGRDSKGDIQYF.

A note on this clonotype: Germline and junction disagree at one end, which may indicate a read error. The rearrangement joins TRBV7-2 to TRBJ1-5, with D hard to call. This CDR3 comprises 15 residues. Germline V gene sequence: CDR1 SGHTA, CDR2 FQGNSA. CDR3 sequence: CASSLVFAGNQPRHF. Written as DNA, the CDR3 is TGTGCCAGCAGCTTAGTTTTTGCGGGAAATCAGCCCCGGCATTTT.